Given below is one T cell receptor (beta chain) in context. The antigen is undetermined. The data are from a study of T cells expressing NK-cell markers. Whole-study context: Obtained from sorted CD3+CD56+NKG2C+, CD3+CD56+NKG2C- and CD3+CD56-NKG2C+ T cells were the TCR beta repertoires. In the group of eight sequenced donors, seven were HCMV-seropositive and one was seronegative. Study-wide results and limits: Researchers report these clonotypes also headed the CD3+CD56-NKG2C+ fraction in a few donors. Certain NKG2C+ T cell clones were expanded, and their HCMV specificity remained unclear.

TCRdb reprocessed the 5' RACE reads; each CDR3 protein has one entry and no DNA is given. Its table lists about 460,000 distinct CDR3 sequences. From germline, CDR1 is LNHNV and CDR2 YYDKDF (reference sequence). The CDR3 spans 15 residues. The rearrangement links TRBV15 to TRBJ1-1. The sequence derives from a woman between 45 and 65 years old in good health. The sequencing sample was made of blood T cells: a sorted CD56 or NKG2C T cell subset, CD4+ or CD8+ T cells, or bulk PBMC T cells (not recorded which). The CDR3 protein is CATSRDVGSNTEAFF.